Below, 10 T cell receptor beta chains from the same sample are listed, as sequenced in a study of blood T cell repertoires in COVID-19. Sequencing used immunoSEQ multiplex PCR; TCRdb keeps in-frame clones, though not all of them. Of some 100,000 clones listed, around two thirds are singletons. Sequencing used peripheral blood. Receptors originate from an older man with COVID-19, enrolled during active disease.

There are a few counts of this clone. The chain is built from TRBV5-8 and TRBJ2-1; D unclear. This CDR3 is built from 15 residues. V was trimmed by 2 bases and J by 0 bases, leaving 9 bases between them. CDR1 is SGHTS, CDR2 YDEGEE, per germline. CDR3 protein: CASSLDTFSYNEQFF. The CDR3 coding sequence is TGTGCCAGCAGCTTAGACACCTTCTCCTACAATGAGCAGTTCTTC.

The chain joins TRBV2 to TRBJ2-7; 8 bases map to TRBD2. This CDR3 comprises 14 residues. Germline V gene data show CDR1 as SNHLY and CDR2 as FYNNEI. V trimming: 6 bases; J trimming: 0 bases; junction bases outside the gene matches: 4. The CDR3 nucleotides read TGTGCCAGCAGGTCGGGGGGGGCCTCCTACGAGCAGTACTTC. Translating gives CASRSGGASYEQYF.

This chain links TRBV27 with TRBJ2-7; 10 nucleotides line up with TRBD2. CDR1 is MNHEY and CDR2 is SMNVEV in the germline V gene (reference sequence). The CDR3 has 14 amino acids. The ends lost 6 bases at V and 4 bases at J; junction bases unmatched: 6. CDR3 protein: CASRPSGSGYEQYF. Here the CDR3 DNA reads TGTGCCAGCAGACCTAGCGGGAGCGGATACGAGCAGTACTTC.

The V and J genes are TRBV4-2 and TRBJ2-1, with 8 bases fitting TRBD1. V lost 4 bases, J lost 6 bases, and 5 bases stayed unmatched. This CDR3 has 14 residues. Germline V gene data show CDR1 as LGHNA and CDR2 as YNFKEQ. DNA of the CDR3: TGTGCCAGCAGCCCCCGGACAGGGTTCAATGAGCAGTTCTTC. Its protein is CASSPRTGFNEQFF.

The chain is built from TRBV5-4 and TRBJ2-1; D perhaps matches TRBD2 (6 bases). Germline assignment: CDR1 SGHNT and CDR2 YYREEE (reference sequence). V was trimmed by 0 bases and J by 0 bases, leaving 10 bases between them. This CDR3 region has 16 residues. The CDR3 is CASSLEGRSSYNEQFF. The DNA of the CDR3 is TGTGCCAGCAGCTTGGAAGGGAGGAGCTCCTACAATGAGCAGTTCTTC.

The chain has TRBV28 and TRBJ2-2, with TRBD1 matching over 7 bases. The V and J ends lost 5 bases and 5 bases, in that order; junction bases with no gene match: 11. Germline V CDR1 and CDR2: MDHEN, SYDVKM. This CDR3 comprises 16 residues. The CDR3 reads CASSPGTASRTGELFF. The CDR3 nucleotides are TGTGCCAGCAGTCCAGGGACAGCTAGTAGGACCGGGGAGCTGTTTTTT.

V gene TRBV10-1 combines with J gene TRBJ1-3; D unclear. The germline gives CDR1 WNHNN, CDR2 SYGVQD (reference sequence). Trimming removed 6 bases at V and 0 bases at J, with 9 bases between. The CDR3 spans 14 residues. For the CDR3, the DNA is TGCGCCAGCAGACCCGGGAGCTCTGGAAACACCATATATTTT. Residues: CASRPGSSGNTIYF.

This clone was observed a handful of times. This chain uses TRBV20-1 with TRBJ2-7; 10 positions agree with TRBD2. The ends lost 3 bases at V and 6 bases at J; junction bases unmatched: 5. CDR1 DFQATT and CDR2 SNEGSKA come from the germline V gene (reference sequence). The CDR3 is 13 residues long. CDR3 sequence reads: CSASEVAGGEQYF. The DNA of the CDR3 is TGCAGTGCTAGTGAGGTAGCGGGAGGCGAGCAGTACTTC.

The chain combines TRBV9 with TRBJ2-1; 7 bases agree with TRBD2. The germline CDR1 and CDR2 sequences are SGDLS and YYNGEE. The V and J ends lost 2 bases and 6 bases, in that order; junction bases with no gene match: 8. The CDR3 length is 15 residues. The CDR3 region is CASSVGTIPFNEQFF. CDR3 DNA sequence: TGTGCCAGCAGCGTCGGGACTATTCCCTTCAATGAGCAGTTCTTC.

The chain combines TRBV7-2 with TRBJ2-5, with 12 bases lining up with TRBD2. The CDR3 totals 18 residues. Germline V lookup: CDR1 SGHTA, CDR2 FQGNSA. V shed 4 bases, J shed 10 bases, and the junction held 19 bases outside the gene matches. The CDR3 loop reads CASSSAAWTSGAMLHQYF. CDR3 bases: TGTGCCAGCAGCTCCGCCGCCTGGACTAGCGGGGCGATGTTGCACCAGTACTTC.